This is a list of T cell receptor beta chains from one sample in a study of Graves' ophthalmopathy and Graves' hyperthyroidism. Each CDR3 protein gets one entry after TCRdb re-called the multiplex PCR reads with MiXCR. The sample carries roughly 500,000 distinct CDR3 sequences, around 15% recorded once. The sample consisted of blood. Receptors originate from a woman in her 30s with Graves' ophthalmopathy. Each CDR3 is given with its conserved first and last residue. Fields, in order: D gene, V gene, clone size, J gene, CDR3 protein, CDR3 DNA. D genes are given only for firm matches. The size field is filled for only some rows; it gives once, few, many or a size class.

>TRBD2|TRBV11-1|NA|TRBJ2-5
CASSLAQGLAGQRLGETQYF
TGTGCCAGCAGCCTCGCCCAGGGACTAGCGGGACAGCGTCTGGGAGAGACCCAGTACTTC
>NA|TRBV7-2|NA|TRBJ2-5
CASSLAIQETQYF
TGTGCCAGCAGCTTAGCTATACAAGAGACCCAGTACTTC
>TRBD1|TRBV7-9|NA|TRBJ1-2
CASSGEDRDIYGYTF
TGTGCCAGCAGCGGTGAGGACAGGGATATATATGGCTACACCTTC
>NA|TRBV30|few|TRBJ1-2
CACNDGSYGYTF
TGTGCATGCAACGACGGATCCTATGGCTACACCTTC
>NA|TRBV6-1|NA|TRBJ1-5
CASRERDWQPQHF
TGTGCCAGCAGGGAGAGGGATTGGCAGCCCCAGCATTTT
>NA|TRBV20-1|few|TRBJ2-7
CSARESQPYEQYF
TGCAGTGCTAGAGAAAGCCAGCCCTACGAGCAGTACTTC
>NA|TRBV6-1|many|TRBJ2-5
CASSDVTSGGQETQYF
TGTGCCAGCAGTGATGTAACTAGTGGAGGACAAGAGACCCAGTACTTC
>TRBD1|TRBV19|NA|TRBJ1-2
CASSITGGTTYGYTF
TGTGCCAGTAGTATTACAGGGGGCACGACCTATGGCTACACCTTC
>NA|TRBV20-1|many|TRBJ2-7
CSANAGANTYEQYF
TGCAGTGCGAACGCAGGGGCCAACACCTACGAGCAGTACTTC
>NA|TRBV14|few|TRBJ1-1
CASSQGGTRGNTEAFF
TGTGCCAGCAGCCAAGGAGGAACGAGGGGGAACACTGAAGCTTTCTTT
>TRBD1|TRBV7-2|many|TRBJ2-3
CASSAGTGSTLGPDTQYF
TGTGCCAGCTCCGCCGGGACAGGGAGTACACTAGGTCCAGATACGCAGTATTTT
>NA|TRBV7-2|few|TRBJ2-5
CASSYSGARTETQYF
TGTGCCAGCAGCTACTCCGGGGCTCGAACAGAGACCCAGTACTTC
>NA|TRBV20-1|NA|TRBJ1-5
CSARSLTGQPQHF
TGCAGTGCTAGAAGCTTGACGGGCCAGCCCCAGCATTTT
>TRBD1|TRBV6-1|many|TRBJ2-7
CASSGRDREYF
TGTGCCAGCAGTGGCCGGGACAGGGAGTACTTC
>NA|TRBV6-1|few|TRBJ2-5
CASSRRGIQETQYF
TGTGCCAGCAGTAGGAGGGGGATCCAAGAGACCCAGTACTTC
>TRBD1|TRBV12-3/TRBV12-4|many|TRBJ1-2
CASSERTTGNYGYTF
TGTGCCAGCAGCGAAAGGACGACAGGGAACTATGGCTACACCTTC
>NA|TRBV10-3|many|TRBJ2-5
CAIRAGNQQETQYF
TGTGCCATCAGGGCGGGGAACCAACAAGAGACCCAGTACTTC
>NA|TRBV6-5|many|TRBJ2-7
CASSMGQVYEQYF
TGTGCCAGCAGTATGGGGCAGGTCTACGAGCAGTACTTC
>NA|TRBV11-2|many|TRBJ2-7
CASSLERNSYEQYF
TGTGCCAGCAGCTTAGAAAGGAACTCCTACGAGCAGTACTTC
>NA|TRBV5-5|NA|TRBJ2-4
CASTGWSKNIKYF
TGTGCCAGCACGGGATGGTCCAAAAACATTAAGTACTTC
>TRBD2|TRBV11-1|few|TRBJ2-3
CASSSLASGIPHTDTQYF
TGTGCCAGCAGCTCCCTGGCTAGCGGGATACCTCACACAGATACGCAGTATTTT
>NA|TRBV11-2|many|TRBJ2-7
CASSSGGWQADYEQYF
TGTGCCAGCAGCTCCGGGGGCTGGCAGGCGGACTACGAGCAGTACTTC
>TRBD1|TRBV27|few|TRBJ2-5
CASSFQGAAGQETQYF
TGTGCCAGCAGTTTTCAGGGGGCGGCGGGCCAAGAGACCCAGTACTTC
>NA|TRBV19|many|TRBJ2-2
CASRRQDITGELFF
TGTGCCAGTAGGCGACAGGACATTACCGGGGAGCTGTTTTTT
>NA|TRBV12-5|many|TRBJ1-5
CASWDEGTTSNQPQHF
TGTGCTAGTTGGGACGAGGGGACTACTAGCAATCAGCCCCAGCATTTT
>TRBD1|TRBV19|many|TRBJ2-6
CASSIPPGGTGGFGANVLTF
TGTGCCAGTAGTATACCCCCCGGGGGGACAGGGGGCTTCGGGGCCAACGTCCTGACTTTC
>NA|TRBV12-3/TRBV12-4|many|TRBJ1-5
CASSLNRVGRSNQPQHF
TGTGCCAGCAGTTTAAATCGGGTTGGCCGCAGCAATCAGCCCCAGCATTTT
>NA|TRBV24-1|many|TRBJ1-2
CATSREANYGYTF
TGTGCCACCAGTCGCGAGGCTAACTATGGCTACACCTTC
>NA|TRBV6-2/TRBV6-3|few|TRBJ2-5
CASSYRPWETQYF
TGTGCCAGCAGTTACCGTCCATGGGAGACCCAGTACTTC
>NA|TRBV20-1|many|TRBJ2-7
CSASGTGLYEQYF
TGCAGTGCTAGTGGGACTGGACTCTACGAGCAGTACTTC
>TRBD1|TRBV4-1|NA|TRBJ2-7
CASSQDALGQGMYEQYF
TGCGCCAGCAGCCAAGATGCGTTGGGACAGGGTATGTACGAGCAGTACTTC
>TRBD2|TRBV10-3|many|TRBJ2-7
CAISRGTSGGDRYEQYF
TGTGCCATCAGTAGAGGGACTAGCGGGGGGGATCGATACGAGCAGTACTTC
>TRBD1|TRBV4-3|few|TRBJ2-2
CASSPGTGVDGELFF
TGCGCCAGCAGCCCCGGGACAGGGGTAGACGGGGAGCTGTTTTTT
>NA|TRBV18|NA|TRBJ2-7
CASSNRDTLSEQYF
TGTGCCAGCTCAAACCGGGACACCCTCTCCGAGCAGTACTTC
>NA|TRBV19|many|TRBJ1-1
CASSIDVGGIDTEAFF
TGTGCCAGTAGTATAGATGTCGGGGGCATCGACACTGAAGCTTTCTTT
>NA|TRBV6-5|many|TRBJ2-7
CASSSISRGVPYEQYF
TGTGCCAGCAGTTCCATCTCCCGTGGGGTGCCCTACGAGCAGTACTTC